A selection of T cell receptor beta chains follows, all from one sample in a study of T cells in Graves' hyperthyroidism and ophthalmopathy. In TCRdb, the multiplex PCR reads were re-called with MiXCR into one record per CDR3 protein. Of around 300,000 distinct CDR3 sequences listed, roughly an eighth were seen once; the top ten hold roughly 7.9%. Material: blood. These receptors were collected from a middle-aged woman with Graves' hyperthyroidism. The CDR3 runs from the conserved cysteine through the conserved F or W. The D gene is left open where the match is weak. Expanded clones are given a class, and other clones once, few, many or no size at all.

>TRBV12-3/TRBV12-4|TRBD1|many|TRBJ1-1
CASSKRAGGDTEAFF
TGTGCCAGCAGCAAGAGGGCAGGGGGCGATACTGAAGCTTTCTTT
>TRBV29-1|NA|many|TRBJ2-1
CSLGGGPYNEQFF
TGCAGCTTGGGAGGCGGACCCTACAATGAGCAGTTCTTC
>TRBV5-4|NA|NA|TRBJ2-1
CASTGQGGNSYNEQFF
TGTGCCAGCACCGGGCAGGGCGGGAACTCCTACAATGAGCAGTTCTTC
>TRBV19|TRBD1|NA|TRBJ2-5
CASSWDRGGETQYF
TGTGCCAGTAGTTGGGACAGGGGCGGAGAGACCCAGTACTTC
>TRBV12-3/TRBV12-4|TRBD2|many|TRBJ2-1
CASSLRLAEYNEQFF
TGTGCCAGCAGTCTTAGACTAGCGGAGTACAATGAGCAGTTCTTC
>TRBV2|TRBD1|many|TRBJ1-5
CASSILDRFDQPQHF
TGTGCCAGCAGTATACTGGACAGGTTTGATCAGCCCCAGCATTTT
>TRBV12-3/TRBV12-4|TRBD2|NA|TRBJ2-1
CASSFRGGATLNFSYNEQFF
TGTGCCAGCAGCTTTCGGGGGGGGGCTACATTAAATTTCTCCTACAATGAGCAGTTCTTC
>TRBV2|TRBD2|many|TRBJ2-7
CASITSGRPLVKYEQYF
TGTGCCAGCATCACTAGCGGGAGGCCACTCGTAAAGTACGAGCAGTACTTC
>TRBV5-8|NA|many|TRBJ1-2
CASSLSTNYGYTF
TGTGCCAGCAGCTTATCCACTAACTATGGCTACACCTTC
>TRBV3-1|NA|many|TRBJ1-6
CASSQAPRGSPLHF
TGTGCCAGCAGCCAGGCCCCCAGGGGCTCACCCCTCCACTTT
>TRBV19|TRBD1|few|TRBJ2-7
CASSVKPGQGAYEQYF
TGTGCCAGTAGTGTAAAACCGGGACAGGGTGCCTACGAGCAGTACTTC
>TRBV20-1|TRBD1|many|TRBJ1-2
CSARGGTGDGYTF
TGCAGTGCTAGAGGAGGGACAGGGGATGGCTACACCTTC
>TRBV19|NA|NA|TRBJ2-2
CASSLRPLSGLFF
TGTGCCAGTAGTCTGCGACCCCTCTCAGGGCTGTTTTTT
>TRBV7-9|NA|NA|TRBJ1-2
CASSLASDGYTF
TGTGCCAGCAGCTTAGCCTCAGACGGCTACACCTTC
>TRBV20-1|TRBD1|few|TRBJ1-2
CSAYRDRFFSYTF
TGCAGTGCTTACAGGGACAGGTTCTTCAGCTACACCTTC
>TRBV20-1|NA|many|TRBJ1-1
CMTGNTEAFF
TGCATGACAGGGAACACTGAAGCTTTCTTT
>TRBV20-1|NA|many|TRBJ1-3
CSAMGISGNTIYF
TGCAGTGCAATGGGCATCTCTGGAAACACCATATATTTT
>TRBV7-2|NA|many|TRBJ2-2
CASSITRDTGELFF
TGTGCCAGCAGCATAACTAGGGACACCGGGGAGCTGTTTTTT
>TRBV28|NA|many|TRBJ1-5
CASKFIGLGYSNQPQHF
TGTGCCAGCAAGTTTATAGGTCTAGGTTATAGCAATCAGCCCCAGCATTTT
>TRBV3-1|TRBD2|few|TRBJ2-2
CASSYLVTSGTNTGELFF
TGTGCCAGCAGCTATTTGGTCACTAGCGGCACGAACACCGGGGAGCTGTTTTTT
>TRBV20-1|NA|many|TRBJ2-3
CSAEQPSTDTQYF
TGCAGTGCTGAACAACCTAGCACAGATACGCAGTATTTT
>TRBV20-1|TRBD1|many|TRBJ1-6
CSAKNDRGYSPLHF
TGCAGTGCTAAAAATGACAGGGGATATTCACCCCTCCACTTT
>TRBV19|NA|many|TRBJ2-5
CASSRRYQETQYF
TGTGCCAGTAGTAGAAGGTACCAAGAGACCCAGTACTTC
>TRBV7-2|NA|many|TRBJ2-7
CASSRGGNSYEQYF
TGTGCCAGCAGCCGAGGGGGGAACAGTTACGAGCAGTACTTC
>TRBV15|TRBD2|NA|TRBJ2-1
CATSSRLAVYNEQFF
TGTGCCACCAGCAGCAGACTAGCGGTCTACAATGAGCAGTTCTTC
>TRBV7-9|TRBD2|NA|TRBJ2-2
CASSLSYGGSGDTGELFF
TGTGCCAGCAGCTTATCATATGGCGGGAGCGGGGACACCGGGGAGCTGTTTTTT
>TRBV12-5|NA|NA|TRBJ2-7
CASGFEISYEQYF
TGTGCTAGTGGTTTCGAAATCTCCTACGAGCAGTACTTC
>TRBV24-1|TRBD1|few|TRBJ1-5
CATSASTGRNNQPQHF
TGTGCCACCAGTGCTTCGACAGGGCGAAACAATCAGCCCCAGCATTTT
>TRBV30|TRBD1|NA|TRBJ2-1
CAWRFGTGSGEQFF
TGTGCCTGGAGGTTCGGGACAGGGAGTGGTGAGCAGTTCTTC
>TRBV28|NA|many|TRBJ2-7
CASTKGTPSNYEQYF
TGTGCCAGCACCAAAGGTACCCCCTCGAACTACGAGCAGTACTTC
>TRBV27|NA|many|TRBJ2-7
CASSLHGSSSYEQYF
TGTGCCAGCAGTTTACACGGATCGAGCTCCTACGAGCAGTACTTC
>TRBV12-3/TRBV12-4|NA|NA|TRBJ2-6
CASSWASSGANVLTF
TGTGCCAGCAGTTGGGCCAGCTCTGGGGCCAACGTCCTGACTTTC
>TRBV7-2|TRBD2|many|TRBJ2-1
CASSFGLAGAMFF
TGTGCCAGCAGCTTCGGACTAGCGGGGGCTATGTTCTTC
>TRBV13|NA|NA|TRBJ2-7
CASSPTWRSGDSYEQYF
TGTGCCAGCAGCCCTACTTGGAGGAGTGGAGACTCCTACGAGCAGTACTTC
>TRBV12-3/TRBV12-4|NA|NA|TRBJ1-2
CASGFGDTEYGYTF
TGTGCCAGCGGTTTCGGAGATACCGAATATGGCTACACCTTC
>TRBV7-9|NA|NA|TRBJ1-1
CASSRFSTSQGTEAFF
TGTGCCAGCAGCCGATTCTCGACCTCGCAGGGAACTGAAGCTTTCTTT
>TRBV19|NA|NA|TRBJ1-4
CASSLTGTVGEKLFF
TGTGCCAGTAGTCTCACCGGGACGGTGGGAGAAAAACTGTTTTTT
>TRBV29-1|NA|few|TRBJ2-1
CSVGAYQDEERNEQFF
TGCAGCGTTGGGGCCTACCAAGATGAAGAGCGAAATGAGCAGTTCTTC
>TRBV7-2|TRBD2|many|TRBJ2-3
CASSSRGTSGITQYF
TGTGCCAGCAGCTCGAGGGGGACTAGTGGGATTACGCAGTATTTT
>TRBV28|TRBD2|NA|TRBJ2-1
CASSLWREGRNEQFF
TGTGCCAGCAGTTTATGGCGGGAGGGCCGGAATGAGCAGTTCTTC
>TRBV9|TRBD1|few|TRBJ2-5
CASSPRQGSSETQYF
TGTGCCAGCAGCCCAAGACAGGGTAGTTCAGAGACCCAGTACTTC
>TRBV3-1|NA|NA|TRBJ2-6
CASSSSDGANVLTF
TGTGCCAGCAGCTCTAGCGATGGGGCCAACGTCCTGACTTTC
>TRBV5-5|TRBD2|NA|TRBJ2-3
CASSHTSGRTDTQYF
TGTGCCAGCAGCCACACTAGCGGGAGGACAGATACGCAGTATTTT
>TRBV7-9|NA|NA|TRBJ2-5
CASRSDSQETQYF
TGTGCCAGCAGATCCGACAGCCAAGAGACCCAGTACTTC
>TRBV25-1|TRBD1|NA|TRBJ1-1
CASSERGQSTEAFF
TGTGCCAGCAGTGAGAGGGGACAGTCAACTGAAGCTTTCTTT
>TRBV2|NA|many|TRBJ1-2
CASSETAVYGYTF
TGTGCCAGCAGCGAGACAGCCGTCTATGGCTACACCTTC
>TRBV20-1|NA|many|TRBJ2-2
CSAQASRLNTGELFF
TGCAGTGCGCAAGCGTCCAGGCTGAACACCGGGGAGCTGTTTTTT
>TRBV28|NA|many|TRBJ2-3
CASSKARGTDTQYF
TGTGCCAGCAGTAAGGCCCGAGGCACAGATACGCAGTATTTT
>TRBV3-1|NA|many|TRBJ1-2
CASSQVSGPPGYTF
TGTGCCAGCAGCCAAGTGTCAGGGCCCCCAGGCTACACCTTC
>TRBV7-9|NA|many|TRBJ1-1
CASSSPTGARTEAFF
TGTGCCAGCAGCTCTCCCACGGGGGCGCGCACTGAAGCTTTCTTT
>TRBV12-3/TRBV12-4|TRBD1|many|TRBJ2-7
CASSKGQGSYEQYF
TGTGCCAGCAGTAAGGGACAGGGAAGCTACGAGCAGTACTTC
>TRBV12-3/TRBV12-4|NA|many|TRBJ2-1
CASSHGLGQGGYKGQFF
TGTGCCAGCAGCCACGGCCTAGGGCAGGGGGGGTACAAAGGGCAGTTCTTC
>TRBV11-2|TRBD2|many|TRBJ2-1
CARPGLAGERALGEQFF
TGTGCCAGACCGGGACTAGCGGGAGAACGAGCTTTGGGTGAGCAGTTCTTC
>TRBV2|NA|many|TRBJ1-6
CASRAGNSPLHF
TGTGCCAGCAGGGCCGGTAATTCACCCCTCCACTTT
>TRBV2|NA|NA|TRBJ2-3
CASSDDPVTQYF
TGTGCCAGCAGTGACGATCCAGTTACGCAGTATTTT
>TRBV9|NA|few|TRBJ2-7
CASSVDQGGGEQYF
TGTGCCAGCAGCGTAGACCAGGGAGGTGGCGAGCAGTACTTC
>TRBV5-5|NA|NA|TRBJ1-4
CASSYRDLRIRGEKLFF
TGTGCCAGCAGCTACAGGGATCTAAGGATACGTGGTGAAAAACTGTTTTTT
>TRBV6-2/TRBV6-3|NA|many|TRBJ2-1
CASSYGDVGVNEQFF
TGTGCCAGTAGTTACGGGGACGTGGGTGTCAATGAGCAGTTCTTC